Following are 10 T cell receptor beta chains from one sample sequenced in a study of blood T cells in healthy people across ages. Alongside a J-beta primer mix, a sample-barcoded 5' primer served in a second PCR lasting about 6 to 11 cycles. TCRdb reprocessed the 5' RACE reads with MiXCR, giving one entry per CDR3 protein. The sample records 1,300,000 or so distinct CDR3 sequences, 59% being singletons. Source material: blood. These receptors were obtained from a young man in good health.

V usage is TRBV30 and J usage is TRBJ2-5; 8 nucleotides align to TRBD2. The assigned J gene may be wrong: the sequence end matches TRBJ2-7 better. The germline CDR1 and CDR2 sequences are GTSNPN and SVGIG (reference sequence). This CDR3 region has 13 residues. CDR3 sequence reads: CAWELAGYYEQYF. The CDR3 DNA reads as TGTGCCTGGGAGCTAGCGGGTTACTACGAGCAGTACTTC.

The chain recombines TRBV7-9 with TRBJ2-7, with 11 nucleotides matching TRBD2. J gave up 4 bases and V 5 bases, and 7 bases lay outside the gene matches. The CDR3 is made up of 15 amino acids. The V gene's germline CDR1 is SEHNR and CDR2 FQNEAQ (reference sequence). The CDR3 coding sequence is TGTGCCAGCAGCCCGACTAGCGGGACGCTTTACGAGCAGTACTTC. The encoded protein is CASSPTSGTLYEQYF.

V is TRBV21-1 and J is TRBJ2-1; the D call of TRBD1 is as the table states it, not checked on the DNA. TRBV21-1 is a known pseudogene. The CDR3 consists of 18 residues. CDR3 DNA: TGTGCCAGCAACAAAAGGGGCCCGGGACAGGGTCGAAACAATGAGCAGTTCTTC. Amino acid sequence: CASNKRGPGQGRNNEQFF.

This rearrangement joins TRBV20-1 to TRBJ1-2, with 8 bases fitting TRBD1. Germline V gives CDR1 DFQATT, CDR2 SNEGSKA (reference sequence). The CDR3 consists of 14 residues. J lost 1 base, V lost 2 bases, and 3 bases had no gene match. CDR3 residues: CSARQGADNYGYTF. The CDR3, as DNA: TGCAGTGCTAGACAGGGGGCCGATAACTATGGCTACACCTTC.

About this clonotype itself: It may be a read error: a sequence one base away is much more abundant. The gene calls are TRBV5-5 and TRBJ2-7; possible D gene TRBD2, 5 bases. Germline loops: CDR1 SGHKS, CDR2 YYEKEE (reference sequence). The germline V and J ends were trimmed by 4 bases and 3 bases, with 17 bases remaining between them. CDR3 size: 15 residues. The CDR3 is CASSEGDTRGYEQYF. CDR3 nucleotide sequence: TGTGCCAGCAGCGAAGGTGACACCCGGGGCTACGAGCAGTACTTC.

In DNA, the CDR3 is TGTGCCAGCAGTCCTAGACTAGCGGGAAGGGATGAGCAGTTCTTC. Translation gives CASSPRLAGRDEQFF. V is TRBV12-3 or TRBV12-4 and J is TRBJ2-1; TRBD2 aligns across 11 bases. The V gene end was trimmed by 5 bases and the J gene end by 8 bases; junction bases not matched to a gene: 8. CDR3 length: 15 amino acids.

CDR3 protein: CASSAEVTGNQPQHF. The CDR3 nucleotides read TGTGCCAGCAGTGCCGAGGTGACGGGAAATCAGCCCCAGCATTTT. The chain is built from TRBV12-3 or TRBV12-4 and TRBJ1-5, with unresolved D. This CDR3 is built from 15 residues. V lost 5 bases to trimming and J lost 4 bases, with 15 bases between them.

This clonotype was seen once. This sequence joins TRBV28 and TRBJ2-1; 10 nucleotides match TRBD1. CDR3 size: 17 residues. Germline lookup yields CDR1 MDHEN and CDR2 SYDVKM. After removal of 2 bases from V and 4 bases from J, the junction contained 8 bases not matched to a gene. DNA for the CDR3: TGTGCCAGCAGTTTAGTTGAGGGACAGGGGTTTTACAATGAGCAGTTCTTC. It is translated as CASSLVEGQGFYNEQFF.

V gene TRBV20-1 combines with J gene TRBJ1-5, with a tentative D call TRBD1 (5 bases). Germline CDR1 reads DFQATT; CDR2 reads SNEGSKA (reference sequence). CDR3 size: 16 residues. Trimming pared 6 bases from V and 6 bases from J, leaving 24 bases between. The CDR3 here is CSARPGGRRDGQPQHF. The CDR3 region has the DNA TGCAGTGCGCGGCCGGGGGGAAGACGGGACGGTCAGCCCCAGCATTTT.

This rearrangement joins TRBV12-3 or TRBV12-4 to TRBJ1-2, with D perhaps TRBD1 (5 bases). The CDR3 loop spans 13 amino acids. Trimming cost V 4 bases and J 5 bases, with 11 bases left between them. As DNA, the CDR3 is TGTGCCAGCAGTTGGGCCAGGGAATATGGCTACACCTTC. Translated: CASSWAREYGYTF.